Listed below are T cell receptor beta chains from one sample, sequenced in a study of OX40 agonist ivuxolimab in advanced cancers. Here immunoSEQ multiplex PCR was the method, and the copy in TCRdb shows in-frame clones only, minus some. Among fewer than 85,000 clones listed, 85% were seen once. The source was CD4+ or CD8+ T cells sorted from blood, collected in a trial of the OX40 agonist ivuxolimab. The receptor source for this set is an adult with an advanced solid tumor such as melanoma, head and neck, liver or kidney cancer. Each CDR3 is given with its conserved first and last residue. D genes are given only for firm matches. Clone size, where shown, is once, few, many, or a class for clones that have expanded.

13	TRBV6-5	TRBJ2-2	.	.	CASSYPGTGELFF	TGTGCCAGCAGTTACCCCGGGACCGGGGAGCTGTTTTTT
15	TRBV6-5	TRBJ2-1	.	.	CASSYLPSDYNEQFF	TGTGCCAGCAGTTACCTCCCCTCGGACTACAATGAGCAGTTCTTC
14	TRBV7-9	TRBJ2-2	.	TRBD1	CASSIGQGNGELFF	TGTGCCAGCAGTATTGGACAGGGGAACGGGGAGCTGTTTTTT
16	TRBV5-4	TRBJ2-7	.	TRBD1	CASSGNMGTGRYEQYF	TGTGCCAGCAGCGGTAATATGGGGACAGGGCGCTACGAGCAGTACTTC
16	TRBV9	TRBJ2-3	few	TRBD2	CASSAPPSGSTDTQYF	TGTGCCAGCAGCGCCCCCCCTAGCGGTAGCACAGATACGCAGTATTTT
14	TRBV4-2	TRBJ1-4	.	.	CASSQVQTNEKLFF	TGTGCCAGCAGCCAAGTTCAGACTAATGAAAAACTGTTTTTT
14	TRBV6-5	TRBJ2-1	.	.	CASRPALGYNEQFF	TGTGCCAGCAGGCCCGCCTTGGGGTACAATGAGCAGTTCTTC
13	TRBV7-2	TRBJ2-3	.	.	CASSSQPTDTQYF	TGTGCCAGCAGCTCCCAGCCCACAGATACGCAGTATTTT
15	TRBV2	TRBJ2-1	.	TRBD2	CASSVRLAGYNEQFF	TGTGCCAGCAGTGTCCGGCTAGCGGGGTACAATGAGCAGTTCTTC
14	TRBV2	TRBJ2-6	.	.	CASSERSGANVLTF	TGTGCCAGCAGTGAACGCTCTGGGGCCAACGTCCTGACTTTC
18	TRBV7-2	TRBJ2-2	.	TRBD2	CASSSQTSGRGNTGELFF	TGTGCCAGCAGCTCCCAGACTAGCGGGAGAGGGAACACCGGGGAGCTGTTTTTT
13	TRBV6-5	TRBJ1-2	.	.	CASSARQGYGYTF	TGTGCCAGCAGCGCTCGGCAGGGTTATGGCTACACCTTC
18	TRBV7-2	TRBJ2-1	.	.	CASSPTGRGALTSLEQFF	TGTGCCAGCAGCCCAACGGGTAGGGGGGCCCTTACATCGCTTGAGCAGTTCTTC
15	TRBV27	TRBJ1-5	.	TRBD1	CASSPGGAEQQPQHF	TGTGCCAGCAGTCCAGGGGGCGCAGAACAACAGCCCCAGCATTTT
17	TRBV14	TRBJ2-2	.	TRBD2	CASSQAGLAGLTGELFF	TGTGCCAGCAGCCAGGCGGGACTAGCGGGCCTAACCGGGGAGCTGTTTTTT
17	TRBV4-3	TRBJ1-5	.	TRBD1	CASSQDWGQGAGQPQHF	TGCGCCAGCAGCCAAGATTGGGGACAGGGGGCCGGGCAGCCCCAGCATTTT
15	TRBV2	TRBJ1-1	.	.	CASSESRRSYTEAFF	TGTGCCAGCAGTGAAAGTCGAAGGTCCTACACTGAGGCTTTCTTT
13	TRBV7-9	TRBJ1-5	.	.	CASSEAGGQPQHF	TGTGCCAGCAGCGAGGCGGGAGGGCAGCCCCAGCATTTT
15	TRBV13	TRBJ2-7	once	TRBD2	CASSYNQGGEYEQYF	TGTGCCAGCAGTTATAACCAGGGAGGGGAGTACGAGCAGTACTTC
15	TRBV5-5	TRBJ2-5	.	.	CASSPRGWTQETQYF	TGTGCCAGCAGCCCCCGGGGGTGGACCCAAGAGACCCAGTACTTC
13	TRBV2	TRBJ1-5	.	.	CASQQDSNQPQHF	TGTGCCAGCCAACAGGATAGCAATCAGCCCCAGCATTTT
16	TRBV5-5	TRBJ1-5	.	.	CASSPVAGQLNQPQHF	TGTGCCAGCAGCCCGGTGGCCGGACAGCTCAATCAGCCCCAGCATTTT
12	TRBV5-4	TRBJ1-2	.	.	CASSVTRGGYTF	TGTGCCAGCAGTGTTACCAGGGGCGGCTACACCTTC
16	TRBV11-3	TRBJ2-1	.	.	CASSLEGQGGYNEQFF	TGTGCCAGCAGCCTAGAGGGACAAGGGGGATATAATGAGCAGTTCTTC
15	TRBV5-1	TRBJ2-1	.	TRBD1	CASSPGQGNPREQFF	TGCGCCAGCAGCCCCGGACAGGGCAACCCCAGGGAGCAGTTCTTC
17	TRBV7-8	TRBJ2-1	.	TRBD2	CASSTLLAGGMGREQFF	TGTGCCAGCAGCACCTTACTAGCGGGAGGTATGGGTCGGGAGCAGTTCTTC